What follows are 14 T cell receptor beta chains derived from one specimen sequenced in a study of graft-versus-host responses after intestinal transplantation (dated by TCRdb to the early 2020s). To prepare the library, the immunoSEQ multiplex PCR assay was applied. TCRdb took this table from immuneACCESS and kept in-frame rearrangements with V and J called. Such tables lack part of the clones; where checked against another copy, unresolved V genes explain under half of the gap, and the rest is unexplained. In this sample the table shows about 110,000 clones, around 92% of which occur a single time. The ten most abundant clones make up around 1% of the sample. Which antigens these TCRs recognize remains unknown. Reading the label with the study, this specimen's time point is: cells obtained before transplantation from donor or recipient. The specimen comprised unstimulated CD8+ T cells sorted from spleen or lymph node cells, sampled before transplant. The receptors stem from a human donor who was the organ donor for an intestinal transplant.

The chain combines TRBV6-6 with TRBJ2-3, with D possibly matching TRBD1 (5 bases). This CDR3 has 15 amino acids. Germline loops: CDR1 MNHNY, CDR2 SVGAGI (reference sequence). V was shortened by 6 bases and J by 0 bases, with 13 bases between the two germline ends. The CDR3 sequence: CASSLVRGSTDTQYF. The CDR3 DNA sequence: TGTGCCAGCAGCCTGGTAAGGGGAAGCACAGATACGCAGTATTTT.

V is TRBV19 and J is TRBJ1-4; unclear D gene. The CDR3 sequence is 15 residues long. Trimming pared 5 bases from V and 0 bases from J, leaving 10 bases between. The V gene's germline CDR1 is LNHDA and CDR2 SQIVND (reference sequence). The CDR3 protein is CASSVWTSTNEKLFF. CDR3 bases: TGTGCCAGTAGTGTTTGGACCTCAACTAATGAAAAACTGTTTTTT.

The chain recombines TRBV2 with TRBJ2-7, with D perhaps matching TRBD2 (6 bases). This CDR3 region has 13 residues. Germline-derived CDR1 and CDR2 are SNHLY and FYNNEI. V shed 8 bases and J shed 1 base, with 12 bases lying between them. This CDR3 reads CASFLRGSYEQYF. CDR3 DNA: TGTGCCAGCTTTTTGCGGGGTTCCTACGAGCAGTACTTC.

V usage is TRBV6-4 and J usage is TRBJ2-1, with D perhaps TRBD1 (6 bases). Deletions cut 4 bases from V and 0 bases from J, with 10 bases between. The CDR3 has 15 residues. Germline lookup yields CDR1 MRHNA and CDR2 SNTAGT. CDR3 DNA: TGTGCCAGCAGTGCGGACAGTAACTCCTACAATGAGCAGTTCTTC. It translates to CASSADSNSYNEQFF.

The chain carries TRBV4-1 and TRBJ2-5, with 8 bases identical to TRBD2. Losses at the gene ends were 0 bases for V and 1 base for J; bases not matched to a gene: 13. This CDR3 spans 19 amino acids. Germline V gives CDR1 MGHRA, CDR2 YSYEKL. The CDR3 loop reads CASSQEEGGPSGFQETQYF. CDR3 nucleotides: TGCGCCAGCAGCCAAGAGGAAGGTGGTCCTAGCGGGTTCCAAGAGACCCAGTACTTC.

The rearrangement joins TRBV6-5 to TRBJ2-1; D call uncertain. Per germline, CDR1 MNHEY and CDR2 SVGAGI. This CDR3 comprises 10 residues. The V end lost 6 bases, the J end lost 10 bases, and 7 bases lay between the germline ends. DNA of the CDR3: TGTGCCAGCAGGACCATAGAGCAGTTCTTC. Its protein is CASRTIEQFF.

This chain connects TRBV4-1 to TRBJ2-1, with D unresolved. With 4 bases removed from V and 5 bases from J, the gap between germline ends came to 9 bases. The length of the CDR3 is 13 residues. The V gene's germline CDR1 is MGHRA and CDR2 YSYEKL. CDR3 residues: CASSPDLDNEQFF. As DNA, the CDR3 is TGCGCCAGCAGCCCCGACCTGGACAATGAGCAGTTCTTC.

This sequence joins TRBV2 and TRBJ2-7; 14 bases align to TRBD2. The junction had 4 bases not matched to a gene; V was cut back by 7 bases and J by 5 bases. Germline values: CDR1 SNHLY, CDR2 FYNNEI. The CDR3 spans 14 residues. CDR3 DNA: TGTGCCAGCACCGGGACTAGCGGGAGCGACGAGCAGTACTTC. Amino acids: CASTGTSGSDEQYF. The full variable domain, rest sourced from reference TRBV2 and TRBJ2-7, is EPEVTQTPSHQVTQMGQEVILRCVPISNHLYFYWYRQILGQKVEFLVSFYNNEISEKSEIFDDQFSVERPDGSNFTLKIRSTKLEDSAMYFCASTGTSGSDEQYFGPGTRLTVT.

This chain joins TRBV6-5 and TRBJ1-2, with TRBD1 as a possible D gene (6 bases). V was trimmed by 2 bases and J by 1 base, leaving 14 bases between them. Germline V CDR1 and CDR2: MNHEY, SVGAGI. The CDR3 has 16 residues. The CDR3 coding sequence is TGTGCCAGCAGTTACCGCCCGGCAGGGGATAACTATGGCTACACCTTC. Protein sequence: CASSYRPAGDNYGYTF.

CDR3 sequence: CASSLDRAPYEQYF. CDR3 DNA: TGTGCCAGCAGCTTGGACAGAGCACCCTACGAGCAGTACTTC. The chain employs TRBV5-6 and TRBJ2-7; D is uncertain. Looked up from germline, CDR1 is SGHDT and CDR2 is YYEEEE. Deletions cut 0 bases from V and 2 bases from J, with 9 bases between. The CDR3 runs 14 residues.

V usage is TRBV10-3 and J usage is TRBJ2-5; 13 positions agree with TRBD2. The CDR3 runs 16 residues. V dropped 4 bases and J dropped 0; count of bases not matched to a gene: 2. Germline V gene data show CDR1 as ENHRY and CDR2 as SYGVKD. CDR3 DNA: TGTGCCATCAGTGGGACTAGCGGGAGCGACCAAGAGACCCAGTACTTC. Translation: CAISGTSGSDQETQYF.

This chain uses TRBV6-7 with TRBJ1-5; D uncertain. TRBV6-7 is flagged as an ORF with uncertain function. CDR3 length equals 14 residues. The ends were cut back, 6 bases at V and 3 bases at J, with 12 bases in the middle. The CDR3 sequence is CASSPDIPNQPQHF. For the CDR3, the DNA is TGTGCCAGCAGCCCCGACATACCCAATCAGCCCCAGCATTTT.

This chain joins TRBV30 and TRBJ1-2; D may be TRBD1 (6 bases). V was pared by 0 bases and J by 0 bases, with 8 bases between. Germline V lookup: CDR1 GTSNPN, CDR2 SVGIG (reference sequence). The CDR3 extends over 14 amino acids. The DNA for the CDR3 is TGTGCCTGGAGTGTCGCAGGGGCTAACTATGGCTACACCTTC. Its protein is CAWSVAGANYGYTF.

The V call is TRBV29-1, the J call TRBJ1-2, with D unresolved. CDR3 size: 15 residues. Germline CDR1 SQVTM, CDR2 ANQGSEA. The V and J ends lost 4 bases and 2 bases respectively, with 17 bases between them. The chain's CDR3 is CSVVIYDKSNYGYTF. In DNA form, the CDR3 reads TGCAGCGTTGTAATCTATGACAAAAGCAACTATGGCTACACCTTC. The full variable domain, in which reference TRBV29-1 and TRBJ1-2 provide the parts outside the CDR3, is SAVISQKPSRDICQRGTSLTIQCQVDSQVTMMFWYRQQPGQSLTLIATANQGSEATYESGFVIDKFPISRPNLTFSTLTVSNMSPEDSSIYLCSVVIYDKSNYGYTFGSGTRLTVV.